The 26 T cell receptor beta chains below were found in one sample sequenced in a study of persistence of HIV-infected CD4 T cells. The immunoSEQ assay was version 4, run in survey mode. Generated by immunoSEQ multiplex PCR, the TCRdb table keeps only in-frame clones and is missing some. The table lists around 48,000 clones, about four fifths of them singletons. Their cognate antigens are unknown. Stimulation used approximately 10 ug/mL lysate from CMV-infected fibroblasts. CD40L-negative CD69-negative CD45RO-high memory CD4+ T cells were sorted as populations depleted of antigen-responding cells. The material was CD4+ T cells sorted from PBMCs after approximately 19-hour stimulation, obtained from a patient who received antiretroviral therapy. These receptors originate from an adult man with HIV who was CMV-seropositive.

The V gene is TRBV18, the J gene TRBJ2-2; 7 positions match TRBD1. The V segment lost 3 bases and the J segment 3 bases; nucleotides outside the gene matches: 4. Germline V CDR1 and CDR2: KGHSH, LQKENI. CDR3 length: 15 amino acids. The CDR3 DNA sequence: TGTGCCAGCTCACCGGGCCAGGGGGACACCGGGGAGCTGTTTTTT. The encoded protein is CASSPGQGDTGELFF.

The chain joins TRBV2 to TRBJ2-5; a possible D gene is TRBD1 (5 bases). The CDR3 consists of 12 residues. The ends were cut back, 3 bases at V and 7 bases at J, with 9 bases in the middle. CDR1 and CDR2 (germline): SNHLY, FYNNEI. The CDR3 DNA is TGTGCCAGCAGTGAGGACCAGGGGACCCAGTACTTC. It is translated as CASSEDQGTQYF.

This rearrangement joins TRBV6-4 to TRBJ1-2; D is unclear. V lost 5 bases, J lost 4 bases, and 17 bases lay in between. This CDR3 contains 15 residues. Germline lookup yields CDR1 MRHNA and CDR2 SNTAGT. CDR3 in DNA: TGTGCCAGCAGTCAGACATCTCGTTCTTCCTATGGCTACACCTTC. As protein: CASSQTSRSSYGYTF.

The chain employs TRBV10-3 and TRBJ2-2; D call uncertain. CDR1 is ENHRY and CDR2 is SYGVKD in the germline V gene. The CDR3 runs 14 residues. V was clipped by 11 bases and J by 2 bases, with 15 bases between them. CDR3 amino acids: CASGFNGNTGELFF. In nucleotides, the CDR3 is TGTGCCTCGGGTTTTAATGGTAACACCGGGGAGCTGTTTTTT.

The rearrangement uses TRBV6-6 and TRBJ2-7, with 8 bases identical to TRBD2. From germline, CDR1 is MNHNY and CDR2 SVGAGI (reference sequence). Losses at the gene ends were 6 bases for V and 6 bases for J; bases not matched to a gene: 1. CDR3 length equals 11 residues. CDR3 region: CASSGGGEQYF. In DNA, the CDR3 is TGTGCCAGCAGCGGGGGGGGCGAGCAGTACTTC.

The chain recombines TRBV3-1 (or the pseudogene TRBV3-2) with TRBJ1-3; TRBD1 aligns across 7 bases. The CDR3 spans 15 residues. CDR1 is LGHDT and CDR2 is YNNKEL in the germline V gene (reference sequence). V trimming: 4 bases; J trimming: 3 bases; junction bases outside the gene matches: 6. CDR3 in amino acids: CASSRSGTDGNTIYF. CDR3 coding DNA: TGTGCCAGCAGCCGATCGGGGACAGATGGAAACACCATATATTTT.

The chain uses TRBV6-1 and TRBJ1-3; the D is unclear. Per germline, CDR1 MNHNS and CDR2 SASEGT. The CDR3 totals 14 residues. Trimming shortened V by 2 bases and J by 0 bases, and 5 bases separated the two germline ends. The CDR3 sequence: CASSEQSSGNTIYF. CDR3 nucleotides: TGTGCCAGCAGTGAACAGAGCTCTGGAAACACCATATATTTT.

The sample holds a few counts of this clone. The rearrangement uses TRBV5-5 and TRBJ1-1; 9 bases line up with TRBD1. Germline CDR1 reads SGHKS; CDR2 reads YYEKEE (reference sequence). Trimming removed 4 bases from V and 5 bases from J; junction bases left unmatched: 6. This CDR3 has 14 residues. CDR3 residues: CASSVQGALTEAFF. The CDR3 DNA reads as TGTGCCAGCAGCGTACAGGGGGCATTAACTGAAGCTTTCTTT.

The chain has TRBV30 and TRBJ2-1; TRBD2 matches at 7 bases. Germline assignment: CDR1 GTSNPN and CDR2 SVGIG (reference sequence). J gave up 0 bases and V 5 bases, and 7 bases lay outside the gene matches. The CDR3 runs 15 residues. Here the CDR3 reads CAWVGGSFSYNEQFF. CDR3 nucleotide sequence: TGTGCCTGGGTCGGGGGGTCATTCTCCTACAATGAGCAGTTCTTC.

The chain employs TRBV2 and TRBJ2-3; TRBD1 aligns across 9 bases. CDR1 and CDR2 from the germline V gene are SNHLY and FYNNEI. The CDR3 spans 16 residues. V lost 0 bases and J lost 4; bases outside the gene matches: 5. CDR3 nucleotides: TGTGCCAGCAGTGAAGCGGTGGGACAGGGTCCAGATACGCAGTATTTT. Its translation: CASSEAVGQGPDTQYF.

The chain joins TRBV20-1 to TRBJ1-2; unclear D gene. CDR3 length: 10 amino acids. Germline CDR1 is DFQATT and CDR2 is SNEGSKA (reference sequence). V was shortened by 0 bases and J by 7 bases, with 3 bases between the two germline ends. The CDR3 reads CSARDRGYTF. The CDR3 DNA is TGCAGTGCTAGAGATCGTGGCTACACCTTC.

V and J are TRBV7-9 and TRBJ1-2, with D uncertain. Between the trimmed V and J ends, which lost 5 bases and 6 bases, there was a span of 16 bases. Germline V gene lookup returns CDR1 SEHNR and CDR2 FQNEAQ (reference sequence). The CDR3 is 14 residues long. DNA of the CDR3: TGTGCCAGCAGCCCCGTCCAACCTTGGAATGGCTACACCTTC. Translating gives CASSPVQPWNGYTF.

V usage is TRBV29-1 and J usage is TRBJ2-7; possibly TRBD1 for D (6 bases). Trimming shortened V by 4 bases and J by 6 bases, and 10 bases separated the two germline ends. Germline V gene sequence: CDR1 SQVTM, CDR2 ANQGSEA. The CDR3 contains 11 residues. Here the CDR3 reads CSVGTAPEQYF. The CDR3 DNA reads as TGCAGCGTTGGGACAGCACCCGAGCAGTACTTC.

The V call is TRBV23-1, the J call TRBJ1-2, with 7 bases identical to TRBD1. TRBV23-1 is an open reading frame whose function is uncertain. The CDR3 is made up of 16 amino acids. The junction had 4 bases not matched to a gene; V was cut back by 0 bases and J by 0 bases. DNA for the CDR3: TGCGCCAGCAGTCAATCGTCGGACAGGCCTAACTATGGCTACACCTTC. Translation gives CASSQSSDRPNYGYTF.

The chain joins TRBV19 to TRBJ1-5; 9 bases line up with TRBD1. In germline, CDR1 is LNHDA, CDR2 SQIVND (reference sequence). Trimming at V came to 11 bases and at J to 6 bases, leaving 17 bases not matched to a gene. This CDR3 comprises 16 residues. CDR3 protein: CASQTWGQGNSQPQHF. For the CDR3, the DNA is TGTGCCTCCCAAACCTGGGGACAGGGTAATAGTCAGCCCCAGCATTTT.

This clone has a single count. The J gene is TRBJ1-1, the V gene TRBV5-5; D gene uncertain. CDR1 and CDR2 from the germline V gene are SGHKS and YYEKEE (reference sequence). The CDR3 totals 13 residues. The V gene lost 3 bases and the J gene lost 4 bases, with 10 bases spanning the gap. Here the CDR3 DNA reads TGTGCCAGCAGCTACCCCATCCGCACTGAAGCTTTCTTT. Its translation is CASSYPIRTEAFF.

This clone was counted between two and nine times. The chain employs TRBV7-2 and TRBJ1-1; possible D gene TRBD1, 5 bases. Germline V gives CDR1 SGHTA, CDR2 FQGNSA. V was cut by 1 base and J by 3 bases, with 9 bases left in between. The CDR3 spans 14 residues. This chain's CDR3 is CASSLGGRDTEAFF. CDR3 sequence (DNA): TGTGCCAGCAGCTTAGGGGGCAGGGACACTGAAGCTTTCTTT.

This rearrangement joins TRBV30 to TRBJ2-5; D ambiguous. The CDR3 totals 12 residues. The V gene's germline CDR1 is GTSNPN and CDR2 SVGIG (reference sequence). V lost 0 bases and J lost 2, with 4 bases in between. The CDR3 coding sequence is TGTGCCTGGAGTGTCCAGCAAGAGACCCAGTACTTC. Protein sequence: CAWSVQQETQYF.

CDR3 in DNA: TGTGCCATCAGTTTCAGGGTAGACACTGAAGCTTTCTTT. The encoded protein is CAISFRVDTEAFF. This chain joins TRBV10-3 and TRBJ1-1; D is perhaps TRBD1 (5 bases). Trimming left V 5 bases short and J 3 bases short, with 10 bases between. This CDR3 is built from 13 residues. Germline lookup yields CDR1 ENHRY and CDR2 SYGVKD.

The genes are TRBV5-1 and TRBJ2-7, with 12 bases matching TRBD2. The V gene end was trimmed by 5 bases and the J gene end by 4 bases; junction bases not matched to a gene: 7. CDR3 length: 15 residues. Germline lookup yields CDR1 SGHRS and CDR2 YFSETQ. Here the CDR3 reads CASRLLAGGPYEQYF. CDR3 bases: TGCGCCAGCAGACTACTAGCGGGGGGACCATACGAGCAGTACTTC.

The chain links TRBV5-1 to TRBJ1-5, with D possibly TRBD1 on 6 matching bases. The V gene's germline CDR1 is SGHRS and CDR2 YFSETQ. The CDR3 sequence is 14 residues long. Trimming pared 0 bases from V and 6 bases from J, leaving 10 bases between. The CDR3 spells CASSLEGGGQPQHF. For the CDR3, the DNA is TGCGCCAGCAGCTTGGAGGGGGGCGGTCAGCCCCAGCATTTT.

CDR3 protein: CASSVEGRTEAFF. The CDR3 DNA reads as TGTGCCAGCAGCGTAGAAGGACGGACTGAAGCTTTCTTT. The rearrangement joins TRBV9 to TRBJ1-1; D call uncertain. The CDR3 totals 13 residues. Germline CDR1 reads SGDLS; CDR2 reads YYNGEE. With 0 bases removed from V and 5 bases from J, the gap between germline ends came to 8 bases.

This chain links TRBV13 with TRBJ2-3; 7 nucleotides agree with TRBD2. CDR1 is PRHDT, CDR2 FYEKMQ, per germline (reference sequence). V was clipped by 5 bases and J by 4 bases; unmatched bases: 9. The CDR3 is made up of 15 amino acids. For the CDR3, the DNA is TGTGCCAGCAGCCCCCTTGGCGGGAGTCCAGATACGCAGTATTTT. It encodes CASSPLGGSPDTQYF.

Only one count was recorded for this clone. The chain links TRBV7-8 to TRBJ2-1, with 10 bases lining up with TRBD2. Per germline, CDR1 SGHVS and CDR2 FQNEAQ. The CDR3 totals 20 residues. V was pared by 0 bases and J by 0 bases, with 11 bases of the junction left unmatched. The CDR3 reads CASSLATPAGGRGSYNEQFF. The DNA of the CDR3 is TGTGCCAGCAGCTTAGCGACTCCAGCGGGGGGGAGGGGCTCCTACAATGAGCAGTTCTTC.

This clone was recorded only once. The CDR3 loop is CASSTWGTPVYNEQFF. As DNA, the CDR3 is TGTGCCAGCAGCACGTGGGGGACACCGGTCTACAATGAGCAGTTCTTC. V gene TRBV5-6 combines with J gene TRBJ2-1; possibly TRBD1 for D (6 bases). The CDR3 runs 16 residues. Germline values: CDR1 SGHDT, CDR2 YYEEEE. The V gene lost 4 bases and the J gene lost 3 bases, with 17 bases spanning the gap.

This clone was counted only a few times. The genes are TRBV30 and TRBJ1-3, with D possibly matching TRBD1 (6 bases). Germline V gene sequence: CDR1 GTSNPN, CDR2 SVGIG (reference sequence). Between the trimmed V and J ends, which lost 3 bases and 3 bases, there was a span of 12 bases. CDR3 length equals 14 residues. In DNA, the CDR3 is TGTGCCTGGAGAATGGGGGCGAATGGAAACACCATATATTTT. Protein sequence: CAWRMGANGNTIYF.